Each of the 24 T cell receptor beta chains below was sequenced from the same sample in a study of Ad26.COV2.S vaccination and SARS-CoV-2 variants (dated by TCRdb to about 2021). The library was generated by the immunoSEQ multiplex PCR assay. TCRdb's version of the immuneACCESS table is confined to in-frame rearrangements and falls short of the full clone set. An unresolved V gene accounts for under half of the shortfall where checked; the remainder is of unknown origin. The sample table records tens of thousands of clones; under 90% of these occur just once. Clones ranked in the top ten supply 16% of the sample. The time point label here, explained by the study, means: individuals recovered from natural SARS-CoV-2 infection. The sequencing here drew on peripheral blood, taken after recovery from COVID-19. Receptors were obtained from a human donor who had recovered from COVID-19.

This clone was seen a few times. The chain has TRBV7-8 and TRBJ1-6; 7 bases line up with TRBD1. Germline trimming cut 4 bases from V and 6 bases from J; bases unmatched to any gene: 6. The CDR3 contains 15 residues. Germline CDR1 and CDR2: SGHVS and FQNEAQ. The chain's CDR3 is CASSSDRAGNSPLHF. DNA of the CDR3: TGTGCCAGCAGCTCTGACAGGGCGGGTAATTCACCCCTCCACTTT.

The chain couples TRBV3-1 (or the pseudogene TRBV3-2) to TRBJ1-2; no definite D call. The CDR3 has 12 residues. Between the trimmed V and J ends, which lost 6 bases and 4 bases, there was a span of 9 bases. Germline V gives CDR1 LGHDT, CDR2 YNNKEL (reference sequence). This CDR3 reads CASSQEIYGYTF. CDR3 in DNA: TGTGCCAGCAGTCAGGAGATCTATGGCTACACCTTC.

This rearrangement joins TRBV10-3 to TRBJ2-5, with 10 bases identical to TRBD1. The length of the CDR3 is 15 residues. The germline V gene encodes CDR1 ENHRY and CDR2 SYGVKD. Trimming at V came to 4 bases and at J to 3 bases, leaving 5 bases not matched to a gene. The CDR3 nucleotides read TGTGCCATCAGTGGGGGACAGGGGTTCAAAGAGACCCAGTACTTC. The encoded protein is CAISGGQGFKETQYF.

V is TRBV24-1 and J is TRBJ2-3; 8 bases map to TRBD1. The length of the CDR3 is 19 residues. Per the germline V gene, CDR1 is KGHDR and CDR2 is SFDVKD. Losses at the gene ends were 3 bases for V and 3 bases for J; bases not matched to a gene: 16. CDR3 nucleotide sequence: TGTGCCACCAGTGATCCGTCAGGGGGCGACGTCTTAAAAACAGATACGCAGTATTTT. Protein sequence: CATSDPSGGDVLKTDTQYF.

The CDR3 sequence is CASSGLAGSNEQFF. The CDR3 nucleotides read TGTGCCAGTAGTGGGTTAGCGGGTTCTAATGAGCAGTTCTTC. V gene TRBV19 combines with J gene TRBJ2-1; the match to TRBD2 covers 7 bases. The length of the CDR3 is 14 residues. The V gene's germline CDR1 is LNHDA and CDR2 SQIVND (reference sequence). J gave up 7 bases and V 5 bases, and 8 bases lay outside the gene matches.

On this clone: Other nucleotide sequences in the sample specify the same CDR3. This sequence joins TRBV4-3 and TRBJ2-5; 7 nucleotides line up with TRBD1. After removal of 0 bases from V and 3 bases from J, the junction contained 1 base not matched to a gene. The CDR3 is made up of 14 amino acids. Germline CDR1 reads LGHNA; CDR2 reads YSLEER. The CDR3, as DNA: TGCGCCAGCAGCCAAGAGACAGGGAAAGAGACCCAGTACTTC. Translating gives CASSQETGKETQYF.

The V gene is TRBV7-2, the J gene TRBJ1-5, with D possibly being TRBD1 (6 bases). This CDR3 region has 15 residues. Deletions cut 5 bases from V and 4 bases from J, with 15 bases between. The germline gives CDR1 SGHTA, CDR2 FQGNSA. The CDR3 nucleotides are TGTGCCAGCAGCCCCTCCGGGACAAGTAATCAGCCCCAGCATTTT. The encoded protein is CASSPSGTSNQPQHF. Full variable domain (remainder filled in from reference TRBV7-2 and TRBJ1-5): GAGVSQSPSNKVTEKGKDVELRCDPISGHTALYWYRQSLGQGLEFLIYFQGNSAPDKSGLPSDRFSAERTGGSVSTLTIQRTQQEDSAVYLCASSPSGTSNQPQHFGDGTRLSIL.

The chain recombines TRBV18 with TRBJ1-2; unclear D gene. The CDR3 is made up of 15 amino acids. In germline, CDR1 is KGHSH, CDR2 LQKENI. Trimming took 6 bases from V and 8 from J, leaving 22 bases between them. For the CDR3, the DNA is TGTGCCAGCTCTCCGAGTGTTGGGGAGGTCAGCGGCTACACCTTC. It yields the protein CASSPSVGEVSGYTF. Full variable domain (remainder filled in from reference TRBV18 and TRBJ1-2): NAGVMQNPRHLVRRRGQEARLRCSPMKGHSHVYWYRQLPEEGLKFMVYLQKENIIDESGMPKERFSAEFPKEGPSILRIQQVVRGDSAAYFCASSPSVGEVSGYTFGSGTRLTVV.

This clone has just one count. V gene TRBV4-1 combines with J gene TRBJ2-3, with 7 bases lining up with TRBD2. The length of the CDR3 is 16 residues. Germline V CDR1 and CDR2: MGHRA, YSYEKL. V was pared by 3 bases and J by 2 bases, with 8 bases of the junction left unmatched. CDR3 amino acids: CASSQRASGNTDTQYF. CDR3 bases: TGCGCCAGCAGCCAGCGGGCTAGCGGTAACACAGATACGCAGTATTTT.

The chain employs TRBV28 and TRBJ1-1; 7 bases match TRBD1. Trimming at V came to 6 bases and at J to 4 bases, leaving 11 bases not matched to a gene. Germline V gene sequence: CDR1 MDHEN, CDR2 SYDVKM. The CDR3 has 15 amino acids. The CDR3 loop reads CASSTQGVGVTEAFF. For the CDR3, the DNA is TGTGCCAGCAGCACCCAGGGGGTCGGGGTCACTGAAGCTTTCTTT.

This clone was detected a few times. This chain links TRBV12-3 or TRBV12-4 with TRBJ1-2; 10 bases match TRBD1. CDR3 length equals 13 residues. The trim removed 4 bases at V and 6 bases at J, leaving 2 bases unmatched. The CDR3 DNA reads as TGTGCCAGCAGTTCGGACAGGGGGAATGGCTACACCTTC. Encoded protein: CASSSDRGNGYTF.

This clone is a singleton in its sample. V is TRBV7-8 and J is TRBJ1-1; D remains ambiguous. The CDR3 sequence is 13 residues long. Trimming shortened V by 1 base and J by 2 bases, and 5 bases separated the two germline ends. Germline-derived CDR1 and CDR2 are SGHVS and FQNEAQ. CDR3 coding DNA: TGTGCCAGCAGCTTAGTGTTAAACACTGAAGCTTTCTTT. This gives the protein CASSLVLNTEAFF.

The rearrangement links TRBV7-3 to TRBJ2-1; 13 bases are shared with TRBD2. The V gene end was trimmed by 2 bases and the J gene end by 4 bases; junction bases not matched to a gene: 2. The CDR3 length is 16 residues. CDR1 is SGHTA and CDR2 is FQGTGA in the germline V gene. The CDR3 loop reads CASSLGGLAGYNEQFF. DNA for the CDR3: TGTGCCAGCAGCTTAGGGGGACTAGCGGGATACAATGAGCAGTTCTTC.

The chain uses TRBV14 and TRBJ2-3; 9 nucleotides match TRBD2. Trimming at V came to 1 base and at J to 0 bases, leaving 14 bases not matched to a gene. The CDR3 has 20 residues. Looked up from germline, CDR1 is SGHDN and CDR2 is FVKESK. The CDR3 DNA follows: TGTGCCAGCAGCCAAGGTGCCGGGGGTCGACTAGCGGAGAGCACAGATACGCAGTATTTT. Residues: CASSQGAGGRLAESTDTQYF.

This clone occurred once. The V call is TRBV24-1, the J call TRBJ2-5; maybe TRBD1 (6 bases). The V gene's germline CDR1 is KGHDR and CDR2 SFDVKD. Deletions cut 5 bases from V and 5 bases from J, with 14 bases between. The CDR3 runs to 14 residues. CDR3 coding DNA: TGTGCCACCAGTGCCCCGGACAGTGCGGAGACCCAGTACTTC. It codes for CATSAPDSAETQYF.

The chain carries TRBV29-1 and TRBJ2-2; no reliable D call. This CDR3 comprises 17 residues. Trimming cost V 2 bases and J 0 bases, with 16 bases left between them. CDR1 SQVTM and CDR2 ANQGSEA come from the germline V gene. This chain's CDR3 is CSVERRAAVTNTGELFF. CDR3 DNA: TGCAGCGTTGAACGACGGGCAGCCGTCACGAACACCGGGGAGCTGTTTTTT.

The chain employs TRBV10-3 and TRBJ1-5, with TRBD1 as a possible D gene (5 bases). The V gene's germline CDR1 is ENHRY and CDR2 SYGVKD. V lost 6 bases, J lost 1 base, and 13 bases lay in between. The CDR3 contains 15 residues. CDR3 DNA: TGTGCCATCAGGGGGGAGGGCATCAGCAATCAGCCCCAGCATTTT. Translating gives CAIRGEGISNQPQHF.

This chain connects TRBV6-6 to TRBJ1-4; the D gene is possibly TRBD1 (5 bases). Per the germline V gene, CDR1 is MNHNY and CDR2 is SVGAGI (reference sequence). The CDR3 totals 14 residues. V was shortened by 2 bases and J by 8 bases, with 12 bases between the two germline ends. The CDR3: CASSYRGGGEKLFF. The DNA of the CDR3 is TGTGCCAGCAGTTACCGGGGGGGTGGCGAAAAACTGTTTTTT.

The V gene is TRBV12-3 or TRBV12-4, the J gene TRBJ2-3; D is uncertain. V lost 4 bases, J lost 6 bases, and 8 bases lay in between. The CDR3 extends over 12 amino acids. CDR3 sequence reads: CASSSNPDTQYF. CDR3 bases: TGTGCCAGCAGTTCCAATCCCGATACGCAGTATTTT.

The CDR3 loop is CASSLELAGAKNIQYF. The CDR3 DNA reads as TGCGCCAGCAGCTTGGAACTAGCGGGAGCCAAAAACATTCAGTACTTC. The chain recombines TRBV5-1 with TRBJ2-4, with TRBD2 matching 9 bases. This CDR3 is 16 amino acids long. The trim removed 0 bases at V and 0 bases at J, leaving 1 base unmatched. Germline V gene lookup returns CDR1 SGHRS and CDR2 YFSETQ.

V usage is TRBV4-2 and J usage is TRBJ2-1; TRBD1 might be the D (5 bases). Trimming left V 0 bases short and J 4 bases short, with 13 bases between. The germline V gene encodes CDR1 LGHNA and CDR2 YNFKEQ. CDR3 length: 16 amino acids. Here the CDR3 reads CASSQDSRELYNEQFF. CDR3 sequence (DNA): TGTGCCAGCAGCCAAGATTCCAGGGAACTTTACAATGAGCAGTTCTTC.

This chain's CDR3 is CASSSTRIGTDTQYF. The CDR3 DNA reads as TGTGCCAGCAGCTCGACGCGTATAGGCACAGATACGCAGTATTTT. The chain uses TRBV11-2 and TRBJ2-3; D remains unclear. Per germline, CDR1 SGHAT and CDR2 FQNNGV. The CDR3 extends over 15 amino acids. Deletions cut 4 bases from V and 1 base from J, with 12 bases between. Drawing the rest from reference TRBV11-2 and TRBJ2-3, the complete variable domain is EAGVAQSPRYKIIEKRQSVAFWCNPISGHATLYWYQQILGQGPKLLIQFQNNGVVDDSQLPKDRFSAERLKGVDSTLKIQPAKLEDSAVYLCASSSTRIGTDTQYFGPGTRLTVL.

The CDR3 protein is CAIDPGLAANEQFF. CDR3 DNA sequence: TGTGCCATCGATCCGGGACTAGCGGCTAATGAGCAGTTCTTC. The chain links TRBV28 to TRBJ2-1; TRBD2 matches 11 bases. Trimming at V came to 10 bases and at J to 7 bases, leaving 9 bases not matched to a gene. Germline V gene lookup returns CDR1 MDHEN and CDR2 SYDVKM. The CDR3 totals 14 residues.

V gene TRBV19 combines with J gene TRBJ1-1; no definite D call. V was cut by 7 bases and J by 4 bases, with 13 bases left in between. CDR1 is LNHDA and CDR2 is SQIVND in the germline V gene (reference sequence). The CDR3 totals 13 residues. CDR3 protein: CASKFQRSTEAFF. CDR3 DNA: TGTGCCAGTAAATTCCAGAGGAGCACTGAAGCTTTCTTT.